These 11 T cell receptor beta chains were sequenced from one sample in a study of blood T cells in healthy people across ages. Sample-barcoded 5' priming and a J-beta primer mix drove a second PCR of about 6 to 12 cycles. TCRdb re-called the 5' RACE reads with MiXCR, one entry per CDR3 protein. This sample yields 540,000 or so distinct CDR3 sequences, of which about 25% are seen a single time; roughly 9% belongs to the top ten. This same sample was also taken into another study, of T cells of mothers and their children.

The specimen sequenced was blood. The receptors here all came from a boy younger than 18 in good health.

Worth noting for this clonotype: One base away lies a much larger clone, so this may be a sequencing read error. The V call is TRBV3-1, the J call TRBJ2-6; the D gene could be TRBD1 or TRBD2 (5 bases each). CDR1 is LGHDT and CDR2 is YNNKEL in the germline V gene (reference sequence). This CDR3 has 16 residues. The CDR3 DNA sequence: TGTGCCAGCAGAGGGGAGCACCGCTCTGGGGCCAACGTCCTGGCTTTC. Encoded protein: CASRGEHRSGANVLAF.

In its sample, this clonotype was seen a few times. The rearrangement joins TRBV25-1 to TRBJ2-7; D might be TRBD1 (5 bases). The CDR3 extends over 13 amino acids. Per the germline V gene, CDR1 is MGHDK and CDR2 is SYGVNS. Deletions cut 4 bases from V and 2 bases from J, with 9 bases between. The chain's CDR3 is CASSAGHPYEQYF. For the CDR3, the DNA is TGTGCCAGCAGTGCAGGACACCCCTACGAGCAGTACTTC.

This clonotype was observed a handful of times. The V and J genes are TRBV28 and TRBJ1-6, with D hard to call. The CDR3 has 16 residues. Germline V CDR1 and CDR2: MDHEN, SYDVKM. Trimming stripped 3 bases from V and 10 bases from J, with 19 bases between. For the CDR3, the DNA is TGTGCCAGCAGTTTCATCGGCGGAGTCGTGAGCTCACCCCTCCACTTT. As protein: CASSFIGGVVSSPLHF.

V usage is TRBV3-1 and J usage is TRBJ2-5; D not certain. The germline CDR1 and CDR2 sequences are LGHDT and YNNKEL (reference sequence). There are 16 residues in the CDR3. V dropped 1 base and J dropped 2 bases, with 14 bases sitting between them. CDR3: CASSQGYREQQETQYF. The CDR3 bases are TGTGCCAGCAGCCAAGGATACAGAGAGCAGCAAGAGACCCAGTACTTC.

The chain links TRBV3-1 to TRBJ2-2; TRBD2 is a possible D gene (5 bases). Trimming removed 6 bases from V and 1 base from J, with 12 bases in between. The CDR3 is 15 amino acids. CDR1 LGHDT and CDR2 YNNKEL come from the germline V gene (reference sequence). CDR3 loop: CASRRTGENTGELFF. CDR3 coding DNA: TGTGCCAGCAGGCGGACTGGGGAGAACACCGGGGAGCTGTTTTTT.

A note on this clonotype: A much larger clonotype is one base distant, so this may be a read error. The rearrangement links TRBV27 to TRBJ1-6, with D possibly TRBD1 on 5 matching bases. The CDR3 spans 12 residues. Germline CDR1 is MNHEY and CDR2 is SMNVEV (reference sequence). The CDR3 here is CVSGGRNSPLHF. CDR3 nucleotides: TGTGTCAGCGGGGGAAGGAATTCACCCCTCCACTTT.

This clonotype was observed a few times. The V gene is TRBV6-5, the J gene TRBJ2-1; 9 bases map to TRBD1. Judging by the DNA end, TRBJ2-7 fits better; the J call may be wrong. The V gene's germline CDR1 is MNHEY and CDR2 SVGAGI. The length of the CDR3 is 17 residues. CDR3 DNA: TGTGCCAGCAGTTACTATCGGGGGACAGGGTTATCGGACGAGCAGTACTTC. Its translation is CASSYYRGTGLSDEQYF.

The rearrangement links TRBV29-1 to TRBJ2-7, with 11 bases matching TRBD1. The ends lost 6 bases at V and 3 bases at J; junction bases unmatched: 7. This CDR3 has 14 residues. Germline V CDR1 and CDR2: SQVTM, ANQGSEA. The CDR3 protein is CSVLSGTGGYEQYF. Written as DNA, the CDR3 is TGCAGCGTCCTTTCCGGGACAGGGGGCTACGAGCAGTACTTC.

The sample holds one count of this clonotype. The V call is TRBV24-1, the J call TRBJ2-7; D unresolved. This CDR3 spans 14 amino acids. V was clipped by 7 bases and J by 2 bases, with 14 bases between them. Germline V gene lookup returns CDR1 KGHDR and CDR2 SFDVKD. CDR3 region: CATSPGSATYEQYF. CDR3 nucleotides: TGTGCCACCAGCCCCGGGTCGGCTACCTACGAGCAGTACTTC.

The sample holds a few counts of this clonotype. The chain combines TRBV5-1 with TRBJ2-1; 13 bases match TRBD2. Per the germline V gene, CDR1 is SGHRS and CDR2 is YFSETQ. Unmatched junction bases numbered 6, after V lost 2 bases and J lost 1 base. The CDR3 length is 18 residues. CDR3 residues: CASSLGLAGDNSYNEQFF. The CDR3 DNA follows: TGCGCCAGCAGCTTAGGACTAGCGGGAGATAATTCCTACAATGAGCAGTTCTTC.

This clonotype was picked up many times. The chain is built from TRBV18 and TRBJ1-2; D is ambiguous. The V end was cut by 0 bases, the J end by 2 bases, with 13 bases between. The CDR3 has 16 amino acids. The germline V gene encodes CDR1 KGHSH and CDR2 LQKENI. The CDR3: CASSPPSRGANYGYTF. Written as DNA, the CDR3 is TGTGCCAGCTCACCACCGAGCCGGGGAGCCAACTATGGCTACACCTTC.